This paragraph covers one T cell receptor beta chain sequence. This specimen comes from a study of blood T cell repertoires in COVID-19. The protocol was immunoSEQ multiplex PCR, while the TCRdb copy is restricted to in-frame clones and leaves out a portion. The data contain about 380,000 clones, 88% of them singletons. The source of this sequence is a woman in her late teens or twenties who had recovered from COVID-19. The sequenced sample was PBMCs or T cells enriched from blood (not recorded which).

The CDR3 reads CASSSGQGTYNEQFF. In DNA, the CDR3 is TGTGCCAGCAGCTCTGGACAGGGGACCTACAATGAGCAGTTCTTC. The chain carries TRBV9 and TRBJ2-1; 9 bases align to TRBD1. With V trimmed by 4 bases and J by 2 bases, 4 bases remained unmatched. In germline, CDR1 is SGDLS, CDR2 YYNGEE. This CDR3 comprises 15 residues.